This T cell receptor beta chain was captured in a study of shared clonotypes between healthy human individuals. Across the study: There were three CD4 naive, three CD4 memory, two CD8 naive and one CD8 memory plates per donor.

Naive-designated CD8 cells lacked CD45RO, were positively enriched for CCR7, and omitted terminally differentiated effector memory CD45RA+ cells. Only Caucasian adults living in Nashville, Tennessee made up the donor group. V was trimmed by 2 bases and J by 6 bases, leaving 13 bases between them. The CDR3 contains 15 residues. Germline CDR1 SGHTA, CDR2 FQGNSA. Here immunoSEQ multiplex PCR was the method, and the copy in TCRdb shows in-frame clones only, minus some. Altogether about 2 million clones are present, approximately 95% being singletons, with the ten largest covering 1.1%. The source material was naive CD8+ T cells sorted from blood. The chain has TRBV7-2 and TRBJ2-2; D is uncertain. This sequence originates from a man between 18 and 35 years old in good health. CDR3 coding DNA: TGTGCCAGCAGCTTATTGGCAGATCGTGCCGGGGAGCTGTTTTTT. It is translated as CASSLLADRAGELFF.